A single T cell receptor beta chain is shown here with its context. This clone has ten or more counts. The antigen this receptor binds is unknown. Base-call qualities are not available, and no considerably larger clone is one nucleotide away. Within the sample, other DNA sequences also encode this same CDR3. Reading from cysteine to phenylalanine, the CDR3 counts 16 amino acids. The DNA shown is the 48-base CDR3, in frame from base 1. V gives up 0 bases and J gives up 4 bases, and the segment between their germline ends measures 16 bases. CDR1 SGHNT and CDR2 YYREEE were looked up in the germline V gene (reference sequence). The donors were healthy, HIV-negative adults with no recently reported acute infections or vaccinations. Every donor was a Caucasian adult residing in Nashville, Tennessee, USA. For unsorted samples, about 90 million PBMCs were counted and genomic DNA was extracted with the QIAamp DNA Blood Mini kit. Blood was collected by leukapheresis, and PBMCs were isolated by Ficoll-Histopaque density gradient centrifugation and then cryopreserved in liquid nitrogen vapor phase.

TCR CDR3 regions were amplified from genomic DNA by multiplex PCR using the deep immunoSEQ assay. Extracted genomic DNA from each cell subset was distributed evenly across all wells of several immunoSEQ 96-well plates, and each plate was treated as a replicate. Each replicate PCR for unsorted PBMC received 300 to 350 ng genomic DNA, equal to approximately 29,000 T cell genomes. Unsorted PBMC genomic DNA was sequenced across ten immunoSEQ deep assay plates. The purified libraries were quantified using a Qubit 3.0 fluorometer, sized with a Bioanalyzer 2100, and then quantified again using the KAPA Library Quantification kit. Every immunoSEQ 96-well plate was sequenced on a dedicated single-read 150-cycle Illumina NextSeq 550 flow cell. As for how the authors treated the data: The immunoSEQ output contained only junctional sequences without quality scores, so filtering could not match that applied to full-length reads. Sequences were annotated with PyIR, a Python wrapper for IgBLAST v1.9, and V/J genes and CDR3 were assigned using IMGT germline references. Reads were removed for weak V/J assignments (E-value above 1e-6), missing CDR3, stop codons, out-of-frame junctions, or ambiguous translated residues. V3J clonotypes were defined by identical inferred V gene, J gene, and CDR3 amino acid sequence. Percentage overlap between repertoires was calculated by dividing the number of shared unique clonotypes by the size of the smaller repertoire. Three approaches were used to assess repertoire richness: RTK rarefaction, the Chao1 estimator, and Recon v2.1 estimates of unobserved clonotypes. The source is immuneACCESS, and TCRdb retained only in-frame sequences with V and J called. Part of the clones is not carried over; for the studies checked, unresolved V genes explain less than half of this, and the remainder is unexplained. V and J calls and clone size follow that table, whereas D and trimming were derived from the DNA. This sample holds hundreds of thousands of clones; more than 70% were observed only once. 12% of the sample is held by the ten biggest clonotypes.

These data originate in a study of shared clonotypes between healthy human individuals (TCRdb year 2020). For the wider study: The cohort included a few men and a couple of women between 18 and 49 years of age. The study deeply sequenced blood TCR repertoires of roughly five healthy adults to estimate repertoire size and the extent of clonotype sharing between individuals. To increase sequencing depth and limit assay-specific biases, different laboratories used diverse techniques to prepare libraries and sequence TCR repertoires. Between about 0.94 and 8.9 billion PBMCs per donor were obtained by leukapheresis. Summary of the overall study and its limitations: Only blood was sampled, and tissue TCR repertoires likely differ from those in blood. Because the study included only a small number of donors, the genetic and exposure-history diversity represented was limited. Pairwise subsampling indicated that sequencing depth was expected to affect the degree of clonotype sharing among donors.

The sequenced material came from PBMCs. The chain couples TRBV5-4 to TRBJ1-1; TRBD1 is perhaps the D gene, given 5 matching bases. This sequence originates from a woman aged 40 to 50 in good health. Some clones in this sample may be carry-over from other donors' samples. In nucleotide form, the sequence is TGTGCCAGCAGCTTGGCCCCGGGGGAGAAGGGCACTGAAGCTTTCTTT. It encodes CASSLAPGEKGTEAFF. This CDR3, with the reference TRBV5-4 and TRBJ1-1 proteins standing in past its ends, gives the full variable domain ETGVTQSPTHLIKTRGQQVTLRCSSQSGHNTVSWYQQALGQGPQFIFQYYREEENGRGNFPPRFSGLQFPNYSSELNVNALELDDSALYLCASSLAPGEKGTEAFFGQGTRLTVV.